This T cell receptor beta chain was sequenced for a study of control samples from healthy donors and cancer patients. TCRdb's copy holds only in-frame clones and misses some; the assay was immunoSEQ multiplex PCR. The data hold 150,000 or so clones, with about 93% observed a single time. The ends were cut back, 4 bases at V and 4 bases at J, with 11 bases in the middle. The CDR3 is 14 amino acids. Germline CDR1 reads SNHLY; CDR2 reads FYNNEI. The receptor was derived from a woman aged 55-69 years in good health. What was sequenced was blood. This chain joins TRBV2 and TRBJ2-1; D ambiguous. The CDR3 loop is CASSVSLMYNEQFF. For the CDR3, the DNA is TGTGCCAGCAGTGTAAGCCTTATGTACAATGAGCAGTTCTTC.